These 4 T cell receptor beta chains came from one sample sequenced in a study of blood T cells in healthy people across ages. The authors ran a second PCR of 7 to 11 cycles using a sample-barcoded 5' primer and a J-beta primer mix. MiXCR was run by TCRdb on the 5' RACE reads, yielding one entry per CDR3 protein. The data hold some 1,800,000 distinct CDR3 sequences, with roughly 43% observed a single time. The sample taken for sequencing was blood. The source of these receptors is a human donor in good health.

The genes are TRBV6-5 and TRBJ1-2; 9 positions agree with TRBD1. From germline, CDR1 is MNHEY and CDR2 SVGAGI. Unmatched junction bases numbered 17, after V lost 7 bases and J lost 8 bases. The CDR3 has 16 amino acids. CDR3 region: CASTDRDRAQVMGYTF. In nucleotides, the CDR3 is TGTGCCAGCACCGACCGGGACAGGGCCCAAGTTATGGGCTACACCTTC.

Details on this clonotype: One end of the junction varies from germline; a read error may be responsible. The chain uses TRBV7-9 and TRBJ2-6; 8 bases align to TRBD1. Germline CDR1 reads SEHNR; CDR2 reads FQNEAQ (reference sequence). The CDR3 spans 13 residues. The CDR3 coding sequence is TGTGCCAACAGCCAACAGACAGGGGTCGTCCTGACTTTC. Translated: CANSQQTGVVLTF.

The chain is built from TRBV12-3 or TRBV12-4 and TRBJ2-3; the D gene is possibly TRBD2 (5 bases). V lost 5 bases, J lost 4 bases, and 10 bases lay in between. The CDR3 length is 13 residues. This CDR3 reads CASSDGSPDTQYF. CDR3 coding DNA: TGTGCCAGCAGTGATGGGAGCCCAGATACGCAGTATTTT.

V is TRBV5-1 and J is TRBJ2-2; unclear D gene. The germline V and J ends were trimmed by 0 bases and 8 bases, with 11 bases remaining between them. Germline V lookup: CDR1 SGHRS, CDR2 YFSETQ. The CDR3 length is 14 residues. DNA of the CDR3: TGCGCCAGCAGCTTGGACGGCTTGATGGGGGAGCTGTTTTTT. Translating gives CASSLDGLMGELFF.